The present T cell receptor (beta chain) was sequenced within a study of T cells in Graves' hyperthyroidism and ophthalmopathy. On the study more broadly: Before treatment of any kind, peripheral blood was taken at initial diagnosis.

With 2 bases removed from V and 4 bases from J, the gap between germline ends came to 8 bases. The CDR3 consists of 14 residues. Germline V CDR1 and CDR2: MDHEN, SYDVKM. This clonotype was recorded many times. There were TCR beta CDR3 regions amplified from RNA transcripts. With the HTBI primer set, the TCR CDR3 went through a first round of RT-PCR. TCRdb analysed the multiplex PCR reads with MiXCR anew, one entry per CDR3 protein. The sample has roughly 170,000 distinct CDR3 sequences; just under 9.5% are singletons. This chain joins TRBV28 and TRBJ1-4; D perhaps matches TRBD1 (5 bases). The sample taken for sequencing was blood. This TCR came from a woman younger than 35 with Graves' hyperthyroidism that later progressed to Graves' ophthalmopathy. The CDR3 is CASSLRQGNEKLFF. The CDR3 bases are TGTGCCAGCAGTTTAAGGCAGGGTAATGAAAAACTGTTTTTT.